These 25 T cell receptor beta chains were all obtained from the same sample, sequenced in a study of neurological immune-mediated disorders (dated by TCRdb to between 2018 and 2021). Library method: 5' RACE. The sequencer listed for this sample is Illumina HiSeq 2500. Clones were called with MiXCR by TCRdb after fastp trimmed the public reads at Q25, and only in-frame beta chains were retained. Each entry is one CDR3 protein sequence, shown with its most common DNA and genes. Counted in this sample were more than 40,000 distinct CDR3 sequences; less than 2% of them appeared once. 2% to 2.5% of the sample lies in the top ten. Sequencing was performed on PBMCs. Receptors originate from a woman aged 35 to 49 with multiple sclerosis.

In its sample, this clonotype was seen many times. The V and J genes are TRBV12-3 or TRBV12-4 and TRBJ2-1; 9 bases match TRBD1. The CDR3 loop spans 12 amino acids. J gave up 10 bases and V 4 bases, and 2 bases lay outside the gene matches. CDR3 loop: CASSYGQGEQFF. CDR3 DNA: TGTGCCAGCAGTTACGGACAGGGGGAGCAGTTCTTC.

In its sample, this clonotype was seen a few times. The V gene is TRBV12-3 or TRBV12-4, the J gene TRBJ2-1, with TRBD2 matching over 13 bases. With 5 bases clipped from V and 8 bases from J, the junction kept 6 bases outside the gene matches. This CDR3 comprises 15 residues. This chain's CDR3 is CASSKTSGGADEQFF. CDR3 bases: TGTGCCAGCAGTAAAACTAGCGGGGGGGCCGATGAGCAGTTCTTC.

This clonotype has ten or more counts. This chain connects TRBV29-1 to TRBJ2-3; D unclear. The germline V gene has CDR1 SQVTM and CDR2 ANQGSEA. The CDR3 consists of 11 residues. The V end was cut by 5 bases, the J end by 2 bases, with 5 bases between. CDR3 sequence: CSVSYTDTQYF. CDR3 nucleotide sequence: TGCAGCGTTTCCTACACAGATACGCAGTATTTT.

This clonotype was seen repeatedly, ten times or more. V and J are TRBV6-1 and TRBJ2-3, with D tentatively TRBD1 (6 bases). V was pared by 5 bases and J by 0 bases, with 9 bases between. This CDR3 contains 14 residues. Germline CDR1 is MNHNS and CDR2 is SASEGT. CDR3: CASSPGQSTDTQYF. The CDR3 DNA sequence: TGTGCCAGCAGTCCTGGACAGAGCACAGATACGCAGTATTTT.

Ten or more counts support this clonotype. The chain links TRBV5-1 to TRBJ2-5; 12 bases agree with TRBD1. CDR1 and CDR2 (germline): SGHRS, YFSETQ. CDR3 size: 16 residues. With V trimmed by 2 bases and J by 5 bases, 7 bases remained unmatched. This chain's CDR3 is CASSFSGQGALETQYF. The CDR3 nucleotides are TGCGCCAGCAGCTTCTCGGGACAGGGGGCATTGGAGACCCAGTACTTC.

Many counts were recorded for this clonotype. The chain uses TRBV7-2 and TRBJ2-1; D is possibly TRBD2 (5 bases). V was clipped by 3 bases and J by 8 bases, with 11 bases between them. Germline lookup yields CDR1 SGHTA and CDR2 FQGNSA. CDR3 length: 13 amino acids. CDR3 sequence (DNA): TGTGCCAGCAGCTTTCTTGCGAGGGATGAGCAGTTCTTC. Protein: CASSFLARDEQFF.

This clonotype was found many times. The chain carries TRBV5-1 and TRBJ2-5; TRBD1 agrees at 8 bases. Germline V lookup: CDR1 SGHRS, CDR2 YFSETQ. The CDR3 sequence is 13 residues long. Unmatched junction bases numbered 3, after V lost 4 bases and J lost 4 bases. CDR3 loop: CASSPGQGETQYF. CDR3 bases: TGCGCCAGCAGCCCCGGACAGGGAGAGACCCAGTACTTC.

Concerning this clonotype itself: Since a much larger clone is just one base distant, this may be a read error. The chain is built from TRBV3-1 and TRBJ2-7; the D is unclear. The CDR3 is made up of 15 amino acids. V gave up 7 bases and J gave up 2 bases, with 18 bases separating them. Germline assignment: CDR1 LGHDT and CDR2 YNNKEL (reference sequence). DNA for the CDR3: TGTGCCAGCACCAGGAAAGGGCGACGGGCCTACGAGCAGTACTTC. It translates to CASTRKGRRAYEQYF.

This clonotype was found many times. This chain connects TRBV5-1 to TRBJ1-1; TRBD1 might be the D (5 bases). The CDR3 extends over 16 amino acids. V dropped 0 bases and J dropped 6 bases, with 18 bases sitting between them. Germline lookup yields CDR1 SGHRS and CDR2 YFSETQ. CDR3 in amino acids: CASSLGLRDSGSEAFF. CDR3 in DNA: TGCGCCAGCAGCTTGGGGCTTCGGGACTCAGGCTCTGAAGCTTTCTTT.

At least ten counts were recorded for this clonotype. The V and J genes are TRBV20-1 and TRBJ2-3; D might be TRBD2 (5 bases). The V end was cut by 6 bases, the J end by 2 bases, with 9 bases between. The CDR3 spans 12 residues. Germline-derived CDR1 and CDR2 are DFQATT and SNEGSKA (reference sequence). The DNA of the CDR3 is TGCAGTGCCCTAGACTACACAGATACGCAGTATTTT. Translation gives CSALDYTDTQYF.

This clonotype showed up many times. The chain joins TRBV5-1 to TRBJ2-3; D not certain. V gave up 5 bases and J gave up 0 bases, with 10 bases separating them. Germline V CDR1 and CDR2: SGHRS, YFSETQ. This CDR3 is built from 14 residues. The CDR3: CASRKWESTDTQYF. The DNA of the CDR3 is TGCGCCAGCAGGAAATGGGAAAGCACAGATACGCAGTATTTT.

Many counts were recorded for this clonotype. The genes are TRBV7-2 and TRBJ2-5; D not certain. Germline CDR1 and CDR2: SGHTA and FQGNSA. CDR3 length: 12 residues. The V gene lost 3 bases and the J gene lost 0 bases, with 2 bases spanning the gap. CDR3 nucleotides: TGTGCCAGCAGCTTGTACCAAGAGACCCAGTACTTC. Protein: CASSLYQETQYF. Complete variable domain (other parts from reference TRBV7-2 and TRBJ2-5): GAGVSQSPSNKVTEKGKDVELRCDPISGHTALYWYRQSLGQGLEFLIYFQGNSAPDKSGLPSDRFSAERTGGSVSTLTIQRTQQEDSAVYLCASSLYQETQYFGPGTRLLVL.

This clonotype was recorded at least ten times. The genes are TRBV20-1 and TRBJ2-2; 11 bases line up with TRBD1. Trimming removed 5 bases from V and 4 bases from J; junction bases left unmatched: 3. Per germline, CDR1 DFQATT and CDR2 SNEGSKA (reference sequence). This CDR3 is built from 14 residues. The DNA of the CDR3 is TGCAGTGCTCGGGACAGGGGGAGCACCGGGGAGCTGTTTTTT. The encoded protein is CSARDRGSTGELFF.

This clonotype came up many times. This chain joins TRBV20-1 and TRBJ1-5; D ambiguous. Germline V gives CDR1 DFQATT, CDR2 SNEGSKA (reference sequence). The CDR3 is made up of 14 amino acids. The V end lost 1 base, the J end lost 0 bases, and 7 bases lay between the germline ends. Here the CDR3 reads CSARGAGSNQPQHF. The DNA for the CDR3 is TGCAGTGCTAGAGGGGCAGGTAGCAATCAGCCCCAGCATTTT.

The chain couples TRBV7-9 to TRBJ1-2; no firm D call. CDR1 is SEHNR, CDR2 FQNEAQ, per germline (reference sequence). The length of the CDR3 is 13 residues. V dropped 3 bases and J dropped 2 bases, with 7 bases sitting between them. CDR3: CASSFTANYGYTF. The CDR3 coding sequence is TGTGCCAGCAGCTTTACAGCAAACTATGGCTACACCTTC.

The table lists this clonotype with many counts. This CDR3 reads CASSDPTGSDYNEQFF. The CDR3 region has the DNA TGTGCCAGCAGCGATCCTACAGGGTCGGACTACAATGAGCAGTTCTTC. The rearrangement uses TRBV9 and TRBJ2-1; tentative D call: TRBD1 (6 bases). The CDR3 consists of 16 residues. With 3 bases removed from V and 3 bases from J, the gap between germline ends came to 16 bases. The germline CDR1 and CDR2 sequences are SGDLS and YYNGEE.

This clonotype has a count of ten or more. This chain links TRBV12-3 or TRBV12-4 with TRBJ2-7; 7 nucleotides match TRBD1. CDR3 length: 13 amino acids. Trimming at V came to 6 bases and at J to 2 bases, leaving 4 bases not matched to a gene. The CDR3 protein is CASSRDSTYEQYF. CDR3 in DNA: TGTGCCAGCAGCCGGGACAGTACCTACGAGCAGTACTTC.

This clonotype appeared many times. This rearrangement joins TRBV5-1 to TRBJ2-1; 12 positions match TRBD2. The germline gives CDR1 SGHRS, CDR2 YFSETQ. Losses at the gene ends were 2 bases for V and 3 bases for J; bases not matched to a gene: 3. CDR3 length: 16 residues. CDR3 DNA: TGCGCCAGCAGCTTCGAACTAGCGGGGGGCTACAATGAGCAGTTCTTC. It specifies CASSFELAGGYNEQFF.

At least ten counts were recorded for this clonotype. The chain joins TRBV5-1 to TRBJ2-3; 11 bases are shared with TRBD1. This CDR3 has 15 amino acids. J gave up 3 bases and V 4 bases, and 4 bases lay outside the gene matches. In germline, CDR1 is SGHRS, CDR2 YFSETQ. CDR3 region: CASSVGTGGTDTQYF. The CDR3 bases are TGCGCCAGCAGCGTAGGGACAGGGGGAACAGATACGCAGTATTTT.

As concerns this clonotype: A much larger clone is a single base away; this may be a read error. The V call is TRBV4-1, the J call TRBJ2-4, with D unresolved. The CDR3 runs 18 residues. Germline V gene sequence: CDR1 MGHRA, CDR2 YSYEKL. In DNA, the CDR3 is TGCGCCAGCAGCCAGGGGTTTGGGTTGGACGGCGCCAAAAAAATTCAGTACTTC. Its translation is CASSQGFGLDGAKKIQYF.

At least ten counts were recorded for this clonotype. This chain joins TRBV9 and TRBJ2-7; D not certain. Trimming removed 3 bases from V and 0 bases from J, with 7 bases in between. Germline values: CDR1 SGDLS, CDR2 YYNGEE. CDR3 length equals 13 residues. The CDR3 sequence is CASSGGDSYEQYF. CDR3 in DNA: TGTGCCAGCAGCGGGGGTGACTCCTACGAGCAGTACTTC. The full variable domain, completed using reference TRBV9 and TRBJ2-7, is DSGVTQTPKHLITATGQRVTLRCSPRSGDLSVYWYQQSLDQGLQFLIQYYNGEERAKGNILERFSAQQFPDLHSELNLSSLELGDSALYFCASSGGDSYEQYFGPGTRLTVT.

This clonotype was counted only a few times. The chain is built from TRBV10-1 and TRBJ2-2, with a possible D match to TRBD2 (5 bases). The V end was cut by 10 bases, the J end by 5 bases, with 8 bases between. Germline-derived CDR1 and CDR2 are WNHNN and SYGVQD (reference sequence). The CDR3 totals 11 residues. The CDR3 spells CATGVTGELFF. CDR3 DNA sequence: TGCGCCACCGGGGTTACCGGGGAGCTGTTTTTT.

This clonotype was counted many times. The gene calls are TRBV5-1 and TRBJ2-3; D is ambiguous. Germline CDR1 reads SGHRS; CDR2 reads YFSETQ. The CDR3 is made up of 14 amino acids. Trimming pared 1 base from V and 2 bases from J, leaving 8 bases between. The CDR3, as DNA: TGCGCCAGCAGCTTGTCTGACATCACAGATACGCAGTATTTT. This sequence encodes CASSLSDITDTQYF.

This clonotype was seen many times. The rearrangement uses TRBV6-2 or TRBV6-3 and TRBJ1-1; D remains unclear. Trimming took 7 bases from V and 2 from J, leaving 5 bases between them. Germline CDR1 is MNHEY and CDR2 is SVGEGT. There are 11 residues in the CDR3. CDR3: CASKVNTEAFF. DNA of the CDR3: TGTGCCAGCAAGGTAAACACTGAAGCTTTCTTT.

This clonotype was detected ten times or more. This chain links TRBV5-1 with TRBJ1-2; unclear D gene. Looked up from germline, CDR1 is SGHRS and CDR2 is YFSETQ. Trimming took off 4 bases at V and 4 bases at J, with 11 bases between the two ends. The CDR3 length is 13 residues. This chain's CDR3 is CASSLGALYGYTF. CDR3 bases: TGCGCCAGCAGCCTCGGAGCCCTCTATGGCTACACCTTC.